The TCR beta chain described here comes from a study of blood T cell repertoires in COVID-19. Turning to the study itself: COVID-19 samples collected from the United States, Italy and Spain covered acute and convalescent phases. PBMCs, B-cell-depleted T cells, or T cells provided the cDNA or gDNA that made up the material.

V lost 4 bases, J lost 8 bases, and 14 bases lay in between. The CDR3 totals 13 residues. Germline V gene data show CDR1 as LGHDT and CDR2 as YNNKEL (reference sequence). In the original processing: Amplifying reference gene primers gave estimates of nucleated cell counts. The assay was immunoSEQ multiplex PCR, and TCRdb's table has in-frame clones only and misses some. V and J calls and clone size are given by that table; D and trimming were obtained from the DNA. Among tens of thousands of clones, 75% to 90% were seen once, and the ten largest hold about 9.4%. The chain links TRBV3-1 (or the pseudogene TRBV3-2) to TRBJ1-2, with D maybe TRBD1 (5 bases). The source of this sequence is a woman aged 70-85 years with acute or convalescent COVID-19. The sample consisted of peripheral blood. CDR3: CASSRQGWVGYTF. For the CDR3, the DNA is TGTGCCAGCAGCCGCCAGGGCTGGGTGGGCTACACCTTC.